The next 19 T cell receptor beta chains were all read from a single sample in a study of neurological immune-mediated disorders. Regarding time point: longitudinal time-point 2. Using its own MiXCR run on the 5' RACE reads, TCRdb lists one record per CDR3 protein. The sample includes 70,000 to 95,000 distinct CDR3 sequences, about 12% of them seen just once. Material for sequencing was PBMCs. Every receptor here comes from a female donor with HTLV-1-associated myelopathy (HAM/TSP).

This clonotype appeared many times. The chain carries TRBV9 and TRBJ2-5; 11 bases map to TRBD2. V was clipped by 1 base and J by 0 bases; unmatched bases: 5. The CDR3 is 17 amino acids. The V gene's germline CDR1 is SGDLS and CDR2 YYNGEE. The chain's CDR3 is CASSVTSGGLYQETQYF. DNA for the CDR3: TGTGCCAGCAGCGTAACTAGCGGGGGCCTGTACCAAGAGACCCAGTACTTC.

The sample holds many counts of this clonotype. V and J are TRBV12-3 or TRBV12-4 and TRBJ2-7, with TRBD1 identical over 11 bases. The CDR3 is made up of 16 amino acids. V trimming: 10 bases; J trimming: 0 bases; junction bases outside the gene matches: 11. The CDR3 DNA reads TGTGCCACCGCCTCCGGGACAGGGGGGTTCTCCTACGAGCAGTACTTC. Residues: CATASGTGGFSYEQYF.

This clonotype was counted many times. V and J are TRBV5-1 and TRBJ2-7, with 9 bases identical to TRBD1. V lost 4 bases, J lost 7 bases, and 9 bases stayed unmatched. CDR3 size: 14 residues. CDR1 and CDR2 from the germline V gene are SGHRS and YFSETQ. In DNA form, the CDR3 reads TGCGCCAGCAGCCCCTCCGGGACAGGGCGGGAGCAGTACTTC. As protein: CASSPSGTGREQYF.

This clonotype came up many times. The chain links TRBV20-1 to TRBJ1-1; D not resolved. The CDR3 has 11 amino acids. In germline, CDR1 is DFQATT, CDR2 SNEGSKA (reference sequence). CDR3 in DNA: TGCACCCTACATCCGACTCTTGAAGCTTTCTTT. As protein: CTLHPTLEAFF.

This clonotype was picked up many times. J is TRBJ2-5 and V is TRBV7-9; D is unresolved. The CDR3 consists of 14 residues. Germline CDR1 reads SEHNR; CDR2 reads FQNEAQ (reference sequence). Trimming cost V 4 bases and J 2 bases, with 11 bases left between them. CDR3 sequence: CASSYRTDQETQYF. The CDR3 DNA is TGTGCCAGCAGCTATCGGACGGATCAAGAGACCCAGTACTTC. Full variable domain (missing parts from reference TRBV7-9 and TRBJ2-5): DTGVSQNPRHKITKRGQNVTFRCDPISEHNRLYWYRQTLGQGPEFLTYFQNEAQLEKSRLLSDRFSAERPKGSFSTLEIQRTEQGDSAMYLCASSYRTDQETQYFGPGTRLLVL.

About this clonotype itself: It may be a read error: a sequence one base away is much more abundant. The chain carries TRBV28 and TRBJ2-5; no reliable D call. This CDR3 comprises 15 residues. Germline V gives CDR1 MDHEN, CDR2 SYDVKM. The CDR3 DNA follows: TGTGCCGGCAGTCGCCAAGGCGGCAAAGAAGAGACCCAGTACTTC. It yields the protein CAGSRQGGKEETQYF.

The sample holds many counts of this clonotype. In DNA, the CDR3 is TGCGCCAGCAGCGTTGACTCCTTCTCTGGAAACACCATATATTTT. Amino acid sequence: CASSVDSFSGNTIYF. This chain connects TRBV4-1 to TRBJ1-3; D is ambiguous. Trimming took off 5 bases at V and 0 bases at J, with 11 bases between the two ends. The CDR3 is 15 residues long. Germline CDR1 MGHRA, CDR2 YSYEKL.

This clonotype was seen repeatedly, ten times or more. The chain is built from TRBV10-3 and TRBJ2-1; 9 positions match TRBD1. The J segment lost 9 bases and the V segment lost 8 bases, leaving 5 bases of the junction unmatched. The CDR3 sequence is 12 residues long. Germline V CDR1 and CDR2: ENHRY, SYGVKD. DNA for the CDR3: TGTGCCATCGGGGGACAGGGTTCTGAGCAGTTCTTC. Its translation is CAIGGQGSEQFF.

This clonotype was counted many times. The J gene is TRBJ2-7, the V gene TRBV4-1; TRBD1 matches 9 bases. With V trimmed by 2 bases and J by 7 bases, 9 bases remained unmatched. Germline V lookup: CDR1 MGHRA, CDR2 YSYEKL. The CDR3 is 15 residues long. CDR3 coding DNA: TGCGCCAGCAGCCAACCGGGACAGGGAGGTGGGGAGCAGTACTTC. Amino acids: CASSQPGQGGGEQYF.

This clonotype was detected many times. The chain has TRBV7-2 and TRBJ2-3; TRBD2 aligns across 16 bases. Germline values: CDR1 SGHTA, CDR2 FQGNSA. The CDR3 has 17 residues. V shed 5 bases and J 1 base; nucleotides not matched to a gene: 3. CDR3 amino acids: CASSLGLAGGGTDTQYF. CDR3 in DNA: TGTGCCAGCAGCCTGGGACTAGCGGGGGGGGGCACAGATACGCAGTATTTT.

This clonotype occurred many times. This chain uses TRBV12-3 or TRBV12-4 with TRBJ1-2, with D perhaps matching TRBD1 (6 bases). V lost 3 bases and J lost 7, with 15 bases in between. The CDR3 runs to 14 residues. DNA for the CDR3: TGTGCCAGCAGTTTCCAATTGGGGGCGCCTGGCTACACCTTC. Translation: CASSFQLGAPGYTF.

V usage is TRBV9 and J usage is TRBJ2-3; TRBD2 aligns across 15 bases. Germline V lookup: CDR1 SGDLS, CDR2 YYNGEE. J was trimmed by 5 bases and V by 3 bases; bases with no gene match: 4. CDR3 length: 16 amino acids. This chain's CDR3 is CASSGTSGGAVDTQYF. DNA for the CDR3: TGTGCCAGCAGCGGGACTAGCGGGGGGGCAGTAGATACGCAGTATTTT.

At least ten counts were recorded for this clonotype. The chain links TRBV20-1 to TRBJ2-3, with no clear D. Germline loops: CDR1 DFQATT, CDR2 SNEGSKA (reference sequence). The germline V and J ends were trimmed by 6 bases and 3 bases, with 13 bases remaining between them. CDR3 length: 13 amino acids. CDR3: CSAIKRVTDTQYF. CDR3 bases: TGCAGTGCCATCAAGCGAGTGACAGATACGCAGTATTTT.

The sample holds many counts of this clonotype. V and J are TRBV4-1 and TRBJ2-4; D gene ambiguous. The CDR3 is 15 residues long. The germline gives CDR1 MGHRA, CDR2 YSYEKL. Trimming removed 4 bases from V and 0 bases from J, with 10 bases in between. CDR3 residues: CASSPAGVAKNIQYF. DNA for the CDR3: TGCGCCAGCAGCCCCGCCGGCGTAGCCAAAAACATTCAGTACTTC.

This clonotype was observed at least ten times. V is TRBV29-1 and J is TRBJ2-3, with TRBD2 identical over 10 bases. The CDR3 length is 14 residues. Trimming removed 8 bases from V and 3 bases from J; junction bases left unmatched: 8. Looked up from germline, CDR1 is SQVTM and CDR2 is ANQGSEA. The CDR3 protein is CSLRERGGTDTQYF. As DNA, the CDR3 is TGCAGCCTGAGAGAGCGGGGGGGTACAGATACGCAGTATTTT.

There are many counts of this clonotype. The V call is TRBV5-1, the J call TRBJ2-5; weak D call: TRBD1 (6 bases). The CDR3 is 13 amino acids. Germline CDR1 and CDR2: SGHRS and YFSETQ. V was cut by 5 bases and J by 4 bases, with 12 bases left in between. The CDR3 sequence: CASRFRQVETQYF. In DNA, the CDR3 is TGCGCCAGCAGGTTCAGACAGGTAGAGACCCAGTACTTC.

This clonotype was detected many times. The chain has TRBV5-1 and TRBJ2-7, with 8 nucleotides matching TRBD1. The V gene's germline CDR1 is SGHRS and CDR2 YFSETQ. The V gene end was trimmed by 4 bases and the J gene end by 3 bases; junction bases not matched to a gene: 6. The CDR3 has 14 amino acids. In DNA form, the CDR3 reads TGCGCCAGCAGCAGAGGGACAGGAGTCTACGAGCAGTACTTC. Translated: CASSRGTGVYEQYF. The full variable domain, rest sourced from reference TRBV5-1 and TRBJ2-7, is KAGVTQTPRYLIKTRGQQVTLSCSPISGHRSVSWYQQTPGQGLQFLFEYFSETQRNKGNFPGRFSGRQFSNSRSEMNVSTLELGDSALYLCASSRGTGVYEQYFGPGTRLTVT.

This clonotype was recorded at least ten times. CDR3 sequence reads: CASRREGISSTDTQYF. Written as DNA, the CDR3 is TGTGCCAGCAGGCGGGAGGGAATCTCTAGCACAGATACGCAGTATTTT. The V gene is TRBV12-3 or TRBV12-4, the J gene TRBJ2-3; the match to TRBD2 covers 9 bases. The V segment lost 6 bases and the J segment 0 bases; nucleotides outside the gene matches: 7. CDR3 length: 16 amino acids.

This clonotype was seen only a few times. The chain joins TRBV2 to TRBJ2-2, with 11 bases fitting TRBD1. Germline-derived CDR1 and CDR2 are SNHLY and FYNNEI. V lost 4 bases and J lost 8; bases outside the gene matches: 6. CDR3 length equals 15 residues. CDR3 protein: CASSGGQGARGELFF. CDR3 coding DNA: TGTGCCAGCAGTGGTGGACAGGGGGCGCGTGGGGAGCTGTTTTTT.